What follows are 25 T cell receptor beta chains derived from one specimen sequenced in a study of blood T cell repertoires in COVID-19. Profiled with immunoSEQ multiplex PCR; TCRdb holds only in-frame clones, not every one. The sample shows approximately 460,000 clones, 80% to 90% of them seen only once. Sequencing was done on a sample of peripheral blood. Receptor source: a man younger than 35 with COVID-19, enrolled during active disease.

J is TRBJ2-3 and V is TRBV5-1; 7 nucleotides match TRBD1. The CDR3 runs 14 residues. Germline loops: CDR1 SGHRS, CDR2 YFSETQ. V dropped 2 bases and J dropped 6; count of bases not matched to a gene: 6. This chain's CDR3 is CASSLSGGSDTQYF. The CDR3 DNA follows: TGCGCCAGCAGCTTATCAGGGGGTAGTGATACGCAGTATTTT.

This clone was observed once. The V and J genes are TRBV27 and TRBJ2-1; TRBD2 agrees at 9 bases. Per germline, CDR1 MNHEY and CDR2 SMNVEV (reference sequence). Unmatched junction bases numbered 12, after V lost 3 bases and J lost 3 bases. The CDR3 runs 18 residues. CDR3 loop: CASSFFGGRASLYNEQFF. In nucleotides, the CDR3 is TGTGCCAGCAGTTTCTTTGGCGGGAGGGCCTCACTCTACAATGAGCAGTTCTTC.

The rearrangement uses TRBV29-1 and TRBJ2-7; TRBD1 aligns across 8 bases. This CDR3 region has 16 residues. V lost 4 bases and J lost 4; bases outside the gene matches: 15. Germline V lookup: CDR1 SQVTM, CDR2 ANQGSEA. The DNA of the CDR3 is TGCAGCGTTGTCTTGTCTGAAACAGGGGGTAGGTACGAGCAGTACTTC. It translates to CSVVLSETGGRYEQYF.

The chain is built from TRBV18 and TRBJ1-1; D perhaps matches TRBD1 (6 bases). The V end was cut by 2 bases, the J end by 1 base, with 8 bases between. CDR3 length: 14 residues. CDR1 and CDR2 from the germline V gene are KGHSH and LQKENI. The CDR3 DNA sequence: TGTGCCAGCTCACCAGGACAGACGAACACTGAAGCTTTCTTT. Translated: CASSPGQTNTEAFF.

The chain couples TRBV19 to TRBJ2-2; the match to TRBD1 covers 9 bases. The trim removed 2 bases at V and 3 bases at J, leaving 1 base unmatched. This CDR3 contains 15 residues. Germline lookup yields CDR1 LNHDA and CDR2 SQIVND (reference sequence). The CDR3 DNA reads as TGTGCCAGTAGTATATGGGACAGGGACACCGGGGAGCTGTTTTTT. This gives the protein CASSIWDRDTGELFF. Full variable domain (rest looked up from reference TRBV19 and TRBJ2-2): DGGITQSPKYLFRKEGQNVTLSCEQNLNHDAMYWYRQDPGQGLRLIYYSQIVNDFQKGDIAEGYSVSREKKESFPLTVTSAQKNPTAFYLCASSIWDRDTGELFFGEGSRLTVL.

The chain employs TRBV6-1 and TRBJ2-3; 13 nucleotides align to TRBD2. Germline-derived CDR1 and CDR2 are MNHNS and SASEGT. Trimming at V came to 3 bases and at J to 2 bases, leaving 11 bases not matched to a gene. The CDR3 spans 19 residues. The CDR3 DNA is TGTGCCAGCAGTGAGAGGACTAGCGGGGGAGGGCCCTACACAGATACGCAGTATTTT. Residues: CASSERTSGGGPYTDTQYF.

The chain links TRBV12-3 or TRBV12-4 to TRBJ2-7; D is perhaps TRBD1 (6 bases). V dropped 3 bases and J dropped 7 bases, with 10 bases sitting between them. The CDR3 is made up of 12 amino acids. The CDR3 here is CASSFYRVEQYF. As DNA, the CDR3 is TGTGCCAGCAGTTTCTACAGGGTAGAGCAGTACTTC.

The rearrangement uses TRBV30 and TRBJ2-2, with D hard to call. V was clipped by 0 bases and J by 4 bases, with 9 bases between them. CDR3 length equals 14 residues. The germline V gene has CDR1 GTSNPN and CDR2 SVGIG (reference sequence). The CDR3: CAWSVRSPTGELFF. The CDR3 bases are TGTGCCTGGAGTGTACGGTCCCCCACCGGGGAGCTGTTTTTT.

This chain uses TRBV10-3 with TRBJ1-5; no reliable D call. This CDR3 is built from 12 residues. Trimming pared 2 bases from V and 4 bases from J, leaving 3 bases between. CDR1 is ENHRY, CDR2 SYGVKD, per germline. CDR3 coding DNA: TGTGCCATCAGTGAGGCGAATCAGCCCCAGCATTTT. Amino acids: CAISEANQPQHF.

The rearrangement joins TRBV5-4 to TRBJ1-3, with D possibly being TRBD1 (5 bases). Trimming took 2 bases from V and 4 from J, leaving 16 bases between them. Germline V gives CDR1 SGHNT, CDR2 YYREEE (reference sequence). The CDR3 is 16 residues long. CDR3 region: CASSFGQGIAGNTIYF. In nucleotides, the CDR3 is TGTGCCAGCAGCTTTGGGCAGGGAATTGCCGGAAACACCATATATTTT.

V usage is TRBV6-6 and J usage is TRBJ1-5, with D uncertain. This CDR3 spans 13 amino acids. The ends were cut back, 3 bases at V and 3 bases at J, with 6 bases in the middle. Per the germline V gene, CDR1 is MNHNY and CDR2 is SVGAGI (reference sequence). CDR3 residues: CASSYQVNQPQHF. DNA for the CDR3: TGTGCCAGCAGTTATCAGGTCAATCAGCCCCAGCATTTT.

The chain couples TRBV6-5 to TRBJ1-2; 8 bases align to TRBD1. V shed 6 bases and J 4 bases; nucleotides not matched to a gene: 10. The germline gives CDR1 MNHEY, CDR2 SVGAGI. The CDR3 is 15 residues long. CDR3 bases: TGTGCCAGCAGCCAAGACAGGGGCCGCGGCTATGGCTACACCTTC. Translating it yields CASSQDRGRGYGYTF.

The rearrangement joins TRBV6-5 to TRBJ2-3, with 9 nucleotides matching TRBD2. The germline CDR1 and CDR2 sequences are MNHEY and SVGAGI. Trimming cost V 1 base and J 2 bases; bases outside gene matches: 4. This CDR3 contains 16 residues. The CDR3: CASSYWTSATTDTQYF. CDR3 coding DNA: TGTGCCAGCAGTTACTGGACTAGCGCAACCACAGATACGCAGTATTTT.

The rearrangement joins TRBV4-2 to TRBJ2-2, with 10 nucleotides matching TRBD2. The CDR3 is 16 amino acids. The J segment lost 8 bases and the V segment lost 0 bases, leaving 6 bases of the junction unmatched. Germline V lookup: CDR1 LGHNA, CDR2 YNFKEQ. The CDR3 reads CASSQEPSGGGGELFF. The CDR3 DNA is TGTGCCAGCAGCCAAGAACCTAGCGGGGGAGGAGGGGAGCTGTTTTTT.

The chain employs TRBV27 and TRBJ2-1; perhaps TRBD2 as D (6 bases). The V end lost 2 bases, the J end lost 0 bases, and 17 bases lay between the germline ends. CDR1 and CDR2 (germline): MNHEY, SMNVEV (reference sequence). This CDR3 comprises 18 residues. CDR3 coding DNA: TGTGCCAGCAGTTTAAGGCGGGGACGACAGAACTCCTACAATGAGCAGTTCTTC. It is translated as CASSLRRGRQNSYNEQFF.

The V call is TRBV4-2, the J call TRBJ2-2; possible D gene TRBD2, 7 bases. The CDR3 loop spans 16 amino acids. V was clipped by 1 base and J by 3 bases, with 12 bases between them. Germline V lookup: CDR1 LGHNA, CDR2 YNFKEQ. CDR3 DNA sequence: TGTGCCAGCAGCCAAGTCTCGGGGGGCCACACCGGGGAGCTGTTTTTT. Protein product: CASSQVSGGHTGELFF.

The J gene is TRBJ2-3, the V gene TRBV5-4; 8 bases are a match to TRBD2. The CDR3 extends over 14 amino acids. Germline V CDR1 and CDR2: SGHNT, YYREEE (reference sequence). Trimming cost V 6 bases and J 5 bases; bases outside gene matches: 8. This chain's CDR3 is CASTFRGGRDTQYF. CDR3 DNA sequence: TGTGCCAGCACCTTCCGGGGGGGCAGAGATACGCAGTATTTT.

The CDR3 spells CASSVLQGSSYNSPLHF. CDR3 in DNA: TGTGCCAGCAGCGTACTACAGGGGAGCTCCTATAATTCACCCCTCCACTTT. The chain recombines TRBV21-1 with TRBJ1-6; the tabulated D call, TRBD1, remains unverified against the DNA. TRBV21-1 is a pseudogene. CDR3 length: 17 amino acids.

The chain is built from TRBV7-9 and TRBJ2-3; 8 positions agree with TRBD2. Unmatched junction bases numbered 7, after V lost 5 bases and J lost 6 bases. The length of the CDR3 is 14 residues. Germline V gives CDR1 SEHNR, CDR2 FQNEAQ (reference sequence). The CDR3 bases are TGTGCCAGCAGCACTAGCGGTAGTGGGGATACGCAGTATTTT. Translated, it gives CASSTSGSGDTQYF.

As DNA, the CDR3 is TGTGCCAGCAGCGGACTACAGGGGGCCTACGAGCAGTACTTC. Amino acids: CASSGLQGAYEQYF. The rearrangement uses TRBV11-2 and TRBJ2-7; 8 bases line up with TRBD1. Per the germline V gene, CDR1 is SGHAT and CDR2 is FQNNGV. V was pared by 5 bases and J by 2 bases, with 5 bases of the junction left unmatched. CDR3 length: 14 residues.

The CDR3 sequence: CASSFDSHNEQFF. Here the CDR3 DNA reads TGTGCCAGCAGTTTCGACTCTCACAATGAGCAGTTCTTC. The J gene is TRBJ2-1, the V gene TRBV2; D gene ambiguous. This CDR3 spans 13 amino acids. Per the germline V gene, CDR1 is SNHLY and CDR2 is FYNNEI. V was pared by 5 bases and J by 5 bases, with 10 bases between.

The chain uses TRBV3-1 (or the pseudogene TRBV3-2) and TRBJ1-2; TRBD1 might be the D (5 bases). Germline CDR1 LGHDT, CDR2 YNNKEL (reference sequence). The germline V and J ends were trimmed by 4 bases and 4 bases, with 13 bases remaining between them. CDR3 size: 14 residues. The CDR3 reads CASSRYMGPYGYTF. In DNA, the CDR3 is TGTGCCAGCAGCCGGTATATGGGGCCCTATGGCTACACCTTC.

In DNA form, the CDR3 reads TGTGCCTCAACTCGAACGGATGAGCAGTTCTTC. It yields the protein CASTRTDEQFF. The chain joins TRBV27 to TRBJ2-1; D is unclear. The ends were cut back, 11 bases at V and 8 bases at J, with 13 bases in the middle. CDR1 and CDR2 (germline): MNHEY, SMNVEV (reference sequence). The CDR3 totals 11 residues.

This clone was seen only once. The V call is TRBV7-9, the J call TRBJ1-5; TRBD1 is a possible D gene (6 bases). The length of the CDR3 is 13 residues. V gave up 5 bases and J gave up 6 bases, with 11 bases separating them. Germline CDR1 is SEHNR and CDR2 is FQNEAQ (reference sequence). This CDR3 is CASSIQGAQPQHF. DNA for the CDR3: TGTGCCAGCAGCATACAGGGCGCTCAGCCCCAGCATTTT.

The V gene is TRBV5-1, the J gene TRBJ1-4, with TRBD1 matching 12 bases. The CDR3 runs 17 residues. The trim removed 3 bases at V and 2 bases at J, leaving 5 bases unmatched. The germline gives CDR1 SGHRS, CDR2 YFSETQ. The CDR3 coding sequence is TGCGCCAGCAGCTGGGGGACAGGGGGCCGTACTAATGAAAAACTGTTTTTT. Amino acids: CASSWGTGGRTNEKLFF.